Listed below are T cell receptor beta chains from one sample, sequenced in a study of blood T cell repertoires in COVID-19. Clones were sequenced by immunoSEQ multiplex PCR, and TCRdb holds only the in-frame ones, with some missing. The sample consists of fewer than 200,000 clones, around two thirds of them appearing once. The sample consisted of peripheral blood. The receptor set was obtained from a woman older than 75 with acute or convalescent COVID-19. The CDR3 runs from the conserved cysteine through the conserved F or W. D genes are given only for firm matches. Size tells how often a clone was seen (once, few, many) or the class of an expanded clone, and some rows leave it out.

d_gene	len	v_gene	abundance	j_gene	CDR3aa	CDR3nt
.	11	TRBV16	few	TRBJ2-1	CASSPYWEQFF	TGTGCCAGCAGCCCCTACTGGGAGCAGTTCTTC
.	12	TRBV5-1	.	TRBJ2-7	CASSLTNYEQYF	TGCGCCAGCAGCTTGACTAACTACGAGCAGTACTTC
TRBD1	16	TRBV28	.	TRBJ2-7	CASRPTPGQGSYEQYF	TGTGCCAGCAGACCCACCCCGGGACAGGGCTCCTACGAGCAGTACTTC
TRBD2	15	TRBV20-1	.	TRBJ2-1	CSASGSGGRVYEQFF	TGCAGTGCTAGTGGCTCGGGCGGGAGGGTCTACGAGCAGTTCTTC
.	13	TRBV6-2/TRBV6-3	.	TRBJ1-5	CASSFRQAQPQHF	TGTGCCAGCAGTTTTAGACAGGCTCAGCCCCAGCATTTT
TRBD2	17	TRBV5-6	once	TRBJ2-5	CASSLIYRLAGQETQYF	TGTGCCAGCAGCTTGATCTATAGGCTAGCGGGACAAGAGACCCAGTACTTC
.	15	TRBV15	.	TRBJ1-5	CATSRVPGNNQPQHF	TGTGCCACCAGCAGAGTCCCGGGTAACAATCAGCCCCAGCATTTT
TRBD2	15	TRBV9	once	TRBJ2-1	CASSETGLAPNEQFF	TGTGCCAGCAGCGAAACGGGACTAGCTCCCAATGAGCAGTTCTTC
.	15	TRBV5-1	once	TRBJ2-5	CASSLQRTAQETQYF	TGCGCCAGCAGCTTGCAAAGGACAGCTCAAGAGACCCAGTACTTC
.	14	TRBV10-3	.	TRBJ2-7	CAISVSQASYEQYF	TGTGCCATCAGTGTCTCACAGGCCTCCTACGAGCAGTACTTC
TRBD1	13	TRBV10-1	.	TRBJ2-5	CASSSQGAETQYF	TGCGCCAGCAGTAGTCAGGGGGCCGAGACCCAGTACTTC
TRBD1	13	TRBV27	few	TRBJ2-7	CASSPGQGYEQYF	TGTGCCAGCAGCCCGGGACAGGGCTACGAGCAGTACTTC
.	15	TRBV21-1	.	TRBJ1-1	CASRGQGAPDTEAFF	TGTGCCAGCAGGGGACAGGGGGCGCCGGACACTGAAGCTTTCTTT
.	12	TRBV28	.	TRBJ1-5	CASRGSNQPQHF	TGTGCCAGCAGGGGCAGCAATCAGCCCCAGCATTTT
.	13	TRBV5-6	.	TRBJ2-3	CASSLPLTDTQYF	TGTGCCAGCAGCTTGCCTTTAACAGATACGCAGTATTTT
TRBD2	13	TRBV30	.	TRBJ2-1	CAWEREAYNEQFF	TGTGCCTGGGAGCGGGAGGCCTACAATGAGCAGTTCTTC
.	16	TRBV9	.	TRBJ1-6	CASSVAGGQSGSPLHF	TGTGCCAGCAGCGTAGCTGGCGGACAGTCAGGCTCACCCCTCCACTTT
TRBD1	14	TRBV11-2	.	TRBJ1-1	CASSPGQGGAEAFF	TGTGCCAGCAGCCCGGGACAGGGGGGCGCTGAAGCTTTCTTT
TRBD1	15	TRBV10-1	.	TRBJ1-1	CASSEGQGANTEAFF	TGCGCCAGCAGTGAGGGACAGGGGGCGAACACTGAAGCTTTCTTT
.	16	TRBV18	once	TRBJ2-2	CASSRSLGADTGELFF	TGTGCCAGCTCACGAAGCCTGGGGGCGGACACCGGGGAGCTGTTTTTT
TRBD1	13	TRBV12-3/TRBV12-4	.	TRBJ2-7	CASRQGARIEQYF	TGTGCCAGCAGGCAGGGGGCCCGGATAGAGCAGTACTTC
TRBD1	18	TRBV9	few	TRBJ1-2	CASSPRTGTGVWDYGYTF	TGTGCCAGCAGCCCCCGTACCGGGACAGGGGTTTGGGACTATGGCTACACCTTC
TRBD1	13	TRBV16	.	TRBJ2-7	CASSQQGEGEQYF	TGTGCCAGCAGCCAACAGGGGGAAGGGGAGCAGTACTTC
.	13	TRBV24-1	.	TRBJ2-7	CATSDVQGHEQYF	TGTGCCACCAGTGATGTACAGGGCCACGAGCAGTACTTC
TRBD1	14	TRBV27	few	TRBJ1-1	CASSLDRVGTEAFF	TGTGCCAGCAGTTTAGACAGGGTGGGCACTGAAGCTTTCTTT
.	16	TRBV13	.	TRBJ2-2	CASSFTQGVYAGELFF	TGTGCCAGCAGCTTTACACAGGGTGTGTACGCCGGGGAGCTGTTTTTT
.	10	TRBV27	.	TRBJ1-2	CAPPLYGYTF	TGTGCCCCTCCCCTTTATGGCTACACCTTC
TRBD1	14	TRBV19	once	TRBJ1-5	CASSGQGTSEPQHF	TGTGCCAGTAGTGGACAGGGAACTTCGGAGCCCCAGCATTTT
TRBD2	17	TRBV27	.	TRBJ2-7	CASSLTVAGGRIYEQYF	TGTGCCAGCAGTTTAACGGTAGCGGGAGGTAGGATTTACGAGCAGTACTTC
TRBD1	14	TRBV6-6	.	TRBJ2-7	CASSTGQGAHEQYF	TGTGCCAGCAGCACGGGACAGGGGGCCCACGAGCAGTACTTC
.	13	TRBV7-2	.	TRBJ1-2	CASSPAGGYGYTF	TGTGCCAGCAGCCCGGCCGGGGGCTATGGCTACACCTTC
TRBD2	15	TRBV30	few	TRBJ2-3	CAWSVDILAVDTQYF	TGTGCCTGGAGTGTTGATATACTAGCGGTGGATACGCAGTATTTT
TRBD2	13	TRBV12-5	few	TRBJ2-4	CASGLGAGDIQYF	TGTGCTAGTGGTTTAGGGGCGGGGGACATTCAGTACTTC
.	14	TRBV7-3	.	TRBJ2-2	CASSSQGYTGELFF	TGTGCCAGCAGCTCACAGGGTTACACCGGGGAGCTGTTTTTT
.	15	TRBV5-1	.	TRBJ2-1	CASSLLAEVNNEQFF	TGCGCCAGCAGCTTACTTGCGGAGGTAAACAATGAGCAGTTCTTC
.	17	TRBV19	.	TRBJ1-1	CASRESGLELMNTEAFF	TGTGCCAGTAGGGAGTCAGGGCTGGAACTCATGAACACTGAAGCTTTCTTT
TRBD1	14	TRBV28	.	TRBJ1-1	CASIGRGENTEAFF	TGTGCCAGCATAGGCAGGGGGGAAAACACTGAAGCTTTCTTT
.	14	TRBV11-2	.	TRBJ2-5	CASSLVTGQETQYF	TGTGCCAGCAGCTTAGTCACGGGGCAAGAGACCCAGTACTTC
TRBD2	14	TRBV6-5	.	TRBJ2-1	CASSVSGGYNEQFF	TGTGCCAGCTCCGTTAGCGGGGGCTACAATGAGCAGTTCTTC
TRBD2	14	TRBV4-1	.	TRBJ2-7	CASSPPGRVDEQYF	TGCGCCAGCAGCCCCCCGGGGAGGGTGGACGAGCAGTACTTC
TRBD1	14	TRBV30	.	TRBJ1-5	CAWSVQGGFEPQHF	TGTGCCTGGAGTGTACAAGGGGGCTTTGAGCCCCAGCATTTT
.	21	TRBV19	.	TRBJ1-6	CASSMRWGGTVTSSYNSPLHF	TGTGCCAGTAGTATGCGGTGGGGCGGAACGGTAACGAGCTCCTATAATTCACCCCTCCACTTT
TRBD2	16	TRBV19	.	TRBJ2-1	CASSPGLAGVTVEQFF	TGTGCCAGTAGTCCCGGACTAGCGGGAGTAACGGTTGAGCAGTTCTTC
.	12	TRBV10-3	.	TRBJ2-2	CAIRRESGELFF	TGTGCCATCCGGCGGGAATCCGGGGAGCTGTTTTTT
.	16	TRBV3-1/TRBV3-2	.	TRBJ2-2	CASSQDPRGNTGELFF	TGTGCCAGCAGCCAAGATCCCAGGGGCAACACCGGGGAGCTGTTTTTT
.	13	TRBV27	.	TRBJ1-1	CASSLSTVTEAFF	TGTGCCAGCAGTTTATCAACTGTGACTGAAGCTTTCTTT
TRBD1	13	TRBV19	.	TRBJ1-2	CASSTRTGVGYTF	TGTGCCAGTAGTACCCGGACAGGGGTGGGCTACACCTTC
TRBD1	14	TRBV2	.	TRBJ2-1	CASSDPTGMNEQFF	TGTGCCAGCAGTGACCCGACAGGGATGAATGAGCAGTTCTTC
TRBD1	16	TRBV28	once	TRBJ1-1	CAIQTGTGIRNTEAFF	TGTGCCATTCAAACCGGGACAGGGATAAGGAACACTGAAGCTTTCTTT
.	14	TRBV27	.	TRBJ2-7	CASSVGQHPYEQYF	TGTGCCAGCAGTGTAGGACAGCACCCCTACGAGCAGTACTTC
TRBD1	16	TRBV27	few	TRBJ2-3	CASDTSGTGVSDTQYF	TGTGCCAGCGACACCTCCGGGACAGGGGTGTCAGATACGCAGTATTTT
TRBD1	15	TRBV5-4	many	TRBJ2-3	CASSLKTGGTDTQYF	TGTGCCAGCAGCTTGAAGACAGGGGGCACAGATACGCAGTATTTT
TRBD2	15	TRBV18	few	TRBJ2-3	CASSRLADPTDTQYF	TGTGCCAGCTCACGCCTAGCGGACCCCACAGATACGCAGTATTTT
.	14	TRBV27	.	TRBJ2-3	CASSPGSYTDTQYF	TGTGCCAGCAGTCCCGGGTCCTACACAGATACGCAGTATTTT
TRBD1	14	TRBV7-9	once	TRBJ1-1	CASSFGTGDTEAFF	TGTGCCAGCAGCTTCGGGACAGGGGACACTGAAGCTTTCTTT
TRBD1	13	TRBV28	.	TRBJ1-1	CASRRDRETEAFF	TGTGCCAGCAGACGGGACAGGGAAACTGAAGCTTTCTTT